Listed below are T cell receptor beta chains from one sample, sequenced in a study of blood T cell repertoires in COVID-19. Measured with immunoSEQ multiplex PCR; TCRdb has only the in-frame clones, and not every one. The profile covers under 250,000 clones, with roughly four fifths appearing a single time and 8.9% taken by the ten largest. Sequencing was performed on peripheral blood. These receptors originate from a man older than 75 with acute or convalescent COVID-19. The CDR3 runs from the conserved cysteine through the conserved F or W. Fields, in order: clone size, J gene, V gene, D gene, CDR3 protein, CDR3 DNA. A D gene is named only where the DNA matches it firmly. Some rows have no size entry. The others give once, few or many, or a class for an expanded clone.

size: .
J: TRBJ2-1
V: TRBV11-1
D: .
CDR3: CASSFEVKSYNEQFF
DNA: TGTGCCAGCAGTTTTGAGGTCAAATCGTACAATGAGCAGTTCTTC

size: .
J: TRBJ2-7
V: TRBV2
D: TRBD1
CDR3: CASSERQGRTYEQYF
DNA: TGTGCCAGCAGTGAAAGACAGGGCCGGACCTACGAGCAGTACTTC

size: .
J: TRBJ1-3
V: TRBV12-5
D: TRBD1
CDR3: CASGLGQGASGNTIYF
DNA: TGTGCTAGTGGTTTGGGACAGGGGGCGAGTGGAAACACCATATATTTT

size: once
J: TRBJ1-1
V: TRBV12-3/TRBV12-4
D: .
CDR3: CASRTAGFPEAFF
DNA: TGTGCCAGCAGAACTGCAGGGTTCCCTGAAGCTTTCTTT

size: few
J: TRBJ1-5
V: TRBV6-4
D: .
CDR3: CASSDRMEGGGSQPQHF
DNA: TGTGCCAGCAGTGACAGGATGGAAGGGGGTGGAAGTCAGCCCCAGCATTTT

size: .
J: TRBJ1-2
V: TRBV19
D: .
CDR3: CASIKAQDRPFAGYTF
DNA: TGTGCCAGTATCAAGGCCCAAGACAGGCCCTTTGCTGGCTACACCTTC

size: .
J: TRBJ2-1
V: TRBV21-1
D: .
CDR3: CASSKVDREDSYNEQFF
DNA: TGTGCCAGCAGCAAAGTAGACAGGGAAGACTCCTACAATGAGCAGTTCTTC

size: .
J: TRBJ1-5
V: TRBV7-6
D: .
CDR3: CASSLGGWAGASHQPQHF
DNA: TGTGCCAGCAGCTTAGGAGGGTGGGCAGGGGCCTCTCATCAGCCCCAGCATTTT

size: .
J: TRBJ1-3
V: TRBV7-6
D: TRBD1
CDR3: CASSTPGGRGNTIYF
DNA: TGTGCCAGCAGCACGCCAGGGGGCAGGGGAAACACCATATATTTT

size: once
J: TRBJ1-4
V: TRBV5-4
D: TRBD1
CDR3: CASSSHRGTNEKLFF
DNA: TGTGCCAGCAGCTCGCACAGGGGAACTAATGAAAAACTGTTTTTT

size: .
J: TRBJ2-3
V: TRBV9
D: TRBD2
CDR3: CASSARLAPTDTQYF
DNA: TGTGCCAGCAGCGCGAGACTAGCGCCCACAGATACGCAGTATTTT

size: few
J: TRBJ1-2
V: TRBV6-5
D: .
CDR3: CASSYGQNYGYTF
DNA: TGTGCCAGCAGTTACGGGCAGAACTATGGCTACACCTTC

size: .
J: TRBJ1-3
V: TRBV18
D: .
CDR3: CASSPTDSYSGNTIYF
DNA: TGTGCCAGCTCACCGACGGACAGCTACTCTGGAAACACCATATATTTT

size: .
J: TRBJ1-1
V: TRBV3-1/TRBV3-2
D: .
CDR3: CASSQGGSKAFF
DNA: TGTGCCAGCAGCCAGGGAGGCAGCAAGGCTTTCTTT

size: .
J: TRBJ1-1
V: TRBV4-1
D: .
CDR3: CASTRGGWRTEAFF
DNA: TGCGCCAGCACCCGGGGGGGTTGGAGGACTGAAGCTTTCTTT

size: few
J: TRBJ1-3
V: TRBV12-3/TRBV12-4
D: .
CDR3: CASPRTSGNTIYF
DNA: TGTGCCAGCCCACGGACTTCTGGAAACACCATATATTTT

size: .
J: TRBJ2-3
V: TRBV7-9
D: TRBD2
CDR3: CASSFSGADTQYF
DNA: TGTGCCAGCAGCTTTAGCGGGGCAGATACGCAGTATTTT

size: once
J: TRBJ2-1
V: TRBV29-1
D: .
CDR3: CSVVASYSYNEQFF
DNA: TGCAGCGTTGTTGCTAGCTACTCCTACAATGAGCAGTTCTTC

size: few
J: TRBJ1-4
V: TRBV28
D: .
CDR3: CASSSNRFGNEKLFF
DNA: TGTGCCAGCAGTTCAAACAGGTTTGGTAATGAAAAACTGTTTTTT

size: .
J: TRBJ2-7
V: TRBV3-1/TRBV3-2
D: .
CDR3: CASSQGALFSYEQYF
DNA: TGTGCCAGCAGCCAAGGGGCCCTCTTCTCCTACGAGCAGTACTTC

size: .
J: TRBJ2-7
V: TRBV27
D: TRBD2
CDR3: CASSLLTSSSYEQYF
DNA: TGTGCCAGCAGTCTTCTGACTAGCAGCTCCTACGAGCAGTACTTC

size: .
J: TRBJ1-6
V: TRBV7-9
D: .
CDR3: CASSLPSKTVVSPLHF
DNA: TGTGCCAGCAGCTTACCCTCGAAGACAGTCGTTTCACCCCTCCACTTT

size: .
J: TRBJ2-2
V: TRBV11-3
D: .
CDR3: CASSSPVGRGTGELFF
DNA: TGTGCCAGCAGCTCCCCCGTGGGGCGGGGAACCGGGGAGCTGTTTTTT

size: .
J: TRBJ1-3
V: TRBV2
D: .
CDR3: CASSRRRVSGGDTIYF
DNA: TGTGCCAGCAGTCGTCGAAGAGTCTCGGGAGGGGACACCATATATTTT

size: .
J: TRBJ1-1
V: TRBV3-1/TRBV3-2
D: TRBD1
CDR3: CASSRYRGDTEAFF
DNA: TGTGCCAGCAGCCGATACAGGGGGGACACTGAAGCTTTCTTT

size: .
J: TRBJ2-7
V: TRBV7-3
D: .
CDR3: CASSLEGHLGEQYF
DNA: TGTGCCAGCAGCCTCGAGGGCCACCTTGGGGAGCAGTACTTC

size: .
J: TRBJ2-5
V: TRBV5-1
D: .
CDR3: CASSLGGGRQETQYF
DNA: TGCGCCAGCAGCTTGGGTGGGGGCCGCCAAGAGACCCAGTACTTC

size: .
J: TRBJ2-6
V: TRBV5-1
D: TRBD1
CDR3: CASSGTGRLSGANVLTF
DNA: TGCGCCAGCAGCGGGACAGGGAGGCTCTCTGGGGCCAACGTCCTGACTTTC

size: .
J: TRBJ1-1
V: TRBV28
D: .
CDR3: CASTPNRVDEAFF
DNA: TGTGCCAGCACCCCGAACAGAGTAGATGAAGCTTTCTTT

size: once
J: TRBJ2-1
V: TRBV24-1
D: TRBD2
CDR3: CATSVTSAYNEQFF
DNA: TGTGCCACCAGCGTCACTAGCGCCTACAATGAGCAGTTCTTC

size: .
J: TRBJ1-1
V: TRBV7-6
D: .
CDR3: CASSSMGRMNTEAFF
DNA: TGTGCCAGCAGCTCCATGGGGCGGATGAACACTGAAGCTTTCTTT

size: .
J: TRBJ2-2
V: TRBV19
D: TRBD1
CDR3: CASRGQGARTGELFF
DNA: TGTGCCAGTAGAGGGCAGGGGGCGCGGACCGGGGAGCTGTTTTTT

size: .
J: TRBJ2-2
V: TRBV5-1
D: TRBD2
CDR3: CASSLAGQAGGVYRELFF
DNA: TGCGCCAGCAGCTTGGCAGGTCAAGCGGGAGGGGTGTACCGGGAGCTGTTTTTT

size: .
J: TRBJ2-7
V: TRBV9
D: TRBD2
CDR3: CASSEGGTSFNEQYF
DNA: TGTGCCAGCAGCGAGGGAGGGACTAGCTTCAACGAGCAGTACTTC

size: few
J: TRBJ1-5
V: TRBV30
D: TRBD1
CDR3: CAWSVGAGGRPQHF
DNA: TGTGCCTGGAGTGTAGGGGCAGGGGGGCGGCCCCAGCATTTT

size: .
J: TRBJ2-7
V: TRBV5-1
D: .
CDR3: CASSLGAGNYEQYF
DNA: TGCGCCAGCAGCTTGGGGGCAGGTAACTACGAGCAGTACTTC

size: .
J: TRBJ1-2
V: TRBV6-6
D: TRBD1
CDR3: CASSPGQGAGNGYTF
DNA: TGTGCCAGCAGTCCGGGACAGGGGGCAGGAAATGGCTACACCTTC

size: .
J: TRBJ1-5
V: TRBV27
D: .
CDR3: CASSSTWGLRRSNQPQHF
DNA: TGTGCCAGCAGCTCCACTTGGGGCCTAAGAAGAAGCAATCAGCCCCAGCATTTT

size: .
J: TRBJ1-5
V: TRBV10-2
D: TRBD1
CDR3: CASSALGQGVGGNQPQHF
DNA: TGCGCCAGCAGTGCCCTTGGACAGGGGGTTGGAGGCAATCAGCCCCAGCATTTT

size: .
J: TRBJ1-4
V: TRBV5-4
D: .
CDR3: CASSLSGAGVNEKLFF
DNA: TGTGCCAGCAGCTTGTCGGGGGCGGGGGTGAATGAAAAACTGTTTTTT

size: .
J: TRBJ1-1
V: TRBV2
D: .
CDR3: CASSSNGVNTEAFF
DNA: TGTGCCAGCAGTTCAAACGGAGTGAACACTGAAGCTTTCTTT

size: .
J: TRBJ1-3
V: TRBV30
D: .
CDR3: CAWSVEGNRGAGNTIYF
DNA: TGTGCCTGGAGTGTAGAGGGAAACCGGGGAGCTGGAAACACCATATATTTT

size: .
J: TRBJ1-1
V: TRBV30
D: .
CDR3: CAWNTRGLNTEAFF
DNA: TGTGCCTGGAATACAAGGGGCCTTAACACTGAAGCTTTCTTT

size: .
J: TRBJ2-6
V: TRBV28
D: .
CDR3: CASTPRRTTGPFLGANVLTF
DNA: TGTGCCAGCACCCCCCGGCGTACGACAGGCCCCTTTCTGGGGGCCAACGTCCTGACTTTC

size: .
J: TRBJ1-5
V: TRBV7-2
D: .
CDR3: CASSLKWGDQPQHF
DNA: TGTGCCAGCAGCTTAAAATGGGGGGATCAGCCCCAGCATTTT

size: .
J: TRBJ1-4
V: TRBV29-1
D: TRBD1
CDR3: CSVRLDRGSEKLFF
DNA: TGCAGCGTTAGGTTGGACAGGGGGAGCGAAAAACTGTTTTTT

size: .
J: TRBJ1-2
V: TRBV5-1
D: TRBD1
CDR3: CASSRDRGPNYGYTF
DNA: TGCGCCAGCAGCCGGGACAGGGGCCCTAACTATGGCTACACCTTC

size: .
J: TRBJ2-6
V: TRBV18
D: .
CDR3: CASSPPAIVSGANVLTF
DNA: TGTGCCAGCTCACCACCAGCTATAGTTTCTGGGGCCAACGTCCTGACTTTC

size: .
J: TRBJ2-5
V: TRBV4-2
D: TRBD2
CDR3: CASSQDRSSWGGETQYF
DNA: TGTGCCAGCAGCCAAGATCGGTCTAGCTGGGGGGGAGAGACCCAGTACTTC

size: .
J: TRBJ2-7
V: TRBV3-1/TRBV3-2
D: .
CDR3: CASGQGFGEQYF
DNA: TGTGCCAGCGGGCAGGGGTTTGGCGAGCAGTACTTC

size: .
J: TRBJ2-7
V: TRBV24-1
D: TRBD1
CDR3: CATSAWTGGSYEQYF
DNA: TGTGCCACCAGTGCTTGGACAGGGGGGTCCTACGAGCAGTACTTC

size: .
J: TRBJ1-1
V: TRBV10-2
D: .
CDR3: CASSDRQATEAFF
DNA: TGCGCCAGCAGTGACCGACAAGCCACTGAAGCTTTCTTT

size: few
J: TRBJ1-5
V: TRBV19
D: TRBD1
CDR3: CASRGTGLNQPQHF
DNA: TGTGCCAGTCGAGGGACAGGCCTAAATCAGCCCCAGCATTTT